This T cell receptor beta chain stems from a study of T cell changes during pregnancy in multiple sclerosis. Germline loops: CDR1 SGHTS, CDR2 YDEGEE. The J segment lost 0 bases and the V segment lost 5 bases, leaving 3 bases of the junction unmatched. The length of the CDR3 is 14 residues. TCRdb keeps only in-frame clones here, not all; method: immunoSEQ multiplex PCR. This sample has 70,000 or so clones, with approximately 91% found just once. The sample was peripheral blood, taken in the third trimester of pregnancy. The rearrangement links TRBV5-8 to TRBJ2-3; 7 bases agree with TRBD2. The TCR comes from a female donor with multiple sclerosis, enrolled in a pregnancy study. As DNA, the CDR3 is TGTGCCAGCAGACGGGGACTAAGCACAGATACGCAGTATTTT. Its protein is CASRRGLSTDTQYF.